The T cell receptor beta chain under discussion was sequenced for a study of cytomegalovirus exposure and HLA in healthy donors. The V and J ends lost 3 bases and 3 bases, in that order; junction bases with no gene match: 0. CDR3 size: 14 residues. Germline CDR1 SEHNR, CDR2 FQNEAQ (reference sequence). Findings of the study overall: Judged likely to be a sequencing artifact was a cluster of highly shared sequence variants. Rarity characterized most TCR sequences, yet some public TCRs appeared in many donors.

Use of 60 Vbeta and 13 Jbeta primers characterized the PCR. The table came from immunoSEQ multiplex PCR; TCRdb's copy has only in-frame clones and leaves some out. The sample comprises 200,000 to 250,000 clones, about 85% of which are singletons, and over 1% rests with the top ten. With respect to this clone: Its specificity is unknown.

The receptor comes from a human donor in good health. This rearrangement joins TRBV7-9 to TRBJ2-5; TRBD1 matches 11 bases. Sequencing input: PBMCs. CDR3 loop: CASSLGQGEETQYF. In nucleotides, the CDR3 is TGTGCCAGCAGCTTGGGACAGGGGGAAGAGACCCAGTACTTC.